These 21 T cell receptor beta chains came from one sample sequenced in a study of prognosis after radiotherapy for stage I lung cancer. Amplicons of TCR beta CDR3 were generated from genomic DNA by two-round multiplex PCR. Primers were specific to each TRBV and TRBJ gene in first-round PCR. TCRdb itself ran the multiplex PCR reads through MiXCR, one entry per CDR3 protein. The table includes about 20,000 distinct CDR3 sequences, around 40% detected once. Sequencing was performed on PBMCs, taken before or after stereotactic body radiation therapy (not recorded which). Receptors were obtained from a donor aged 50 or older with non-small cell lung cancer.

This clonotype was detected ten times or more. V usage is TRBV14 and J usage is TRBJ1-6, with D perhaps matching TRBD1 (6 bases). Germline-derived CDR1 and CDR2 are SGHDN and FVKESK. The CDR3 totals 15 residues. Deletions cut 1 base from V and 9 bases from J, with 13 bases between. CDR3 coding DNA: TGTGCCAGCAGCCAAGTCTACGGGGGGGCTTCACCCCTCCACTTT. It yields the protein CASSQVYGGASPLHF.

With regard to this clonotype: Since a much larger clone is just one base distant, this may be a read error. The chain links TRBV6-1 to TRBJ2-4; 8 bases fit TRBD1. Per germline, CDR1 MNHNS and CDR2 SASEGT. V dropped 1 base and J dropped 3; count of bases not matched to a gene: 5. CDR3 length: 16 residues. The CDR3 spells CASSEVAGGDKNIQYF. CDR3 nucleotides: TGTGCCAGCAGTGAAGTGGCAGGGGGCGACAAAAACATTCAGTACTTC.

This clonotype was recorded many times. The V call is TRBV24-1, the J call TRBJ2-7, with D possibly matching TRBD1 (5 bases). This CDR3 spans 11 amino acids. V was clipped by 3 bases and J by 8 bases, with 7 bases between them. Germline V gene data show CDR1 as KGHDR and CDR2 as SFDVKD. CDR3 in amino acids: CATSDGAQQYF. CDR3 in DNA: TGTGCCACCAGTGATGGGGCCCAGCAGTACTTC.

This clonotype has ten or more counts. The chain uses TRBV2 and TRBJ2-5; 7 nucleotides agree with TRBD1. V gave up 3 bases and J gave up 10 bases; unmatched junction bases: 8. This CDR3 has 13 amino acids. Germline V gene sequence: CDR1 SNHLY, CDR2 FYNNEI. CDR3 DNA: TGTGCCAGCAGTGACCCGGGCCCAGGGGGCCAGTACTTC. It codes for CASSDPGPGGQYF. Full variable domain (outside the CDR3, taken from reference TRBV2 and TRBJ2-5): EPEVTQTPSHQVTQMGQEVILRCVPISNHLYFYWYRQILGQKVEFLVSFYNNEISEKSEIFDDQFSVERPDGSNFTLKIRSTKLEDSAMYFCASSDPGPGGQYFGPGTRLLVL.

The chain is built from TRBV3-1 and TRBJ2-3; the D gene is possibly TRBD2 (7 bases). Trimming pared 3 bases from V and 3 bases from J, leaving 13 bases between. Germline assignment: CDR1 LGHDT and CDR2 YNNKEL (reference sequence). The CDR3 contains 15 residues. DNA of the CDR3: TGTGCCAGCAGCCAGGGGGGGCAGGGAACAGATACGCAGTATTTT. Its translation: CASSQGGQGTDTQYF.

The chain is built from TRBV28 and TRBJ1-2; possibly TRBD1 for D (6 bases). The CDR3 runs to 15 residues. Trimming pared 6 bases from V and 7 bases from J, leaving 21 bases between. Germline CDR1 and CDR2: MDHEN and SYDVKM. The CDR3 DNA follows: TGTGCCAGCAGACCTCCTGTGCGGGGGGCAACTGGCTACACCTTC. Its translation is CASRPPVRGATGYTF.

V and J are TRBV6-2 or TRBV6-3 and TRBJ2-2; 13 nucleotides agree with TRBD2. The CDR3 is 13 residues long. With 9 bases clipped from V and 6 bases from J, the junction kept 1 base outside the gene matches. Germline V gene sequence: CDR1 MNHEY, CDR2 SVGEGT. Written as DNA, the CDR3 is TGTGCCAGTGGACTAGCGGGAGCCGGGGAGCTGTTTTTT. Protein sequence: CASGLAGAGELFF.

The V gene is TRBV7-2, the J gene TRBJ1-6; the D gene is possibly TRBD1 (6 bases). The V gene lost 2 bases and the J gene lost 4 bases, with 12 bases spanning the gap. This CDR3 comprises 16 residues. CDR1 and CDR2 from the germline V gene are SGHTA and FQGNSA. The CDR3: CASSLSGDVYNSPLHF. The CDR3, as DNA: TGTGCCAGCAGCTTATCAGGGGATGTTTATAATTCACCCCTCCACTTT.

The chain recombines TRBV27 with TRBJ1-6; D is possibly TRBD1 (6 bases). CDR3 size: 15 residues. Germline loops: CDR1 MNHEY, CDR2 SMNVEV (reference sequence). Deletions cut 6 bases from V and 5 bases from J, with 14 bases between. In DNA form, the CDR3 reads TGTGCCAGCAGATCTACAGGGCAAAATAATTCACCCCTCCACTTT. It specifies CASRSTGQNNSPLHF.

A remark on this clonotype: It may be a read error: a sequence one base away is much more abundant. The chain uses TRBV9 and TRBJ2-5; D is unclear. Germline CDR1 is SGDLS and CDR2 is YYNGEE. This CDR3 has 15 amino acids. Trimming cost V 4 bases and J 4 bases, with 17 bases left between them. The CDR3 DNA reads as TGTGCCAGCAGCCTGGTGACTCAGGCTGCAGAGACCCAGTACTTC. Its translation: CASSLVTQAAETQYF.

The CDR3 nucleotides are TGTGCCAGCAGTACCCCTACAGGGGGCAGCTATGGCTACACCTTC. Protein product: CASSTPTGGSYGYTF. The rearrangement joins TRBV28 to TRBJ1-2; 9 bases line up with TRBD1. Germline trimming cut 5 bases from V and 4 bases from J; bases unmatched to any gene: 8. CDR3 length: 15 residues. Germline V gene sequence: CDR1 MDHEN, CDR2 SYDVKM.

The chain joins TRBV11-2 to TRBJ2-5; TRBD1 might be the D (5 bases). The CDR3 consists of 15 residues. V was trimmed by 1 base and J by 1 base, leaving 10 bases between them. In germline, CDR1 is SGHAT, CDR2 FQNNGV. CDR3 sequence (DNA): TGTGCCAGCAGCTTAGTTTTGGGGCCCCAAGAGACCCAGTACTTC. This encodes CASSLVLGPQETQYF.

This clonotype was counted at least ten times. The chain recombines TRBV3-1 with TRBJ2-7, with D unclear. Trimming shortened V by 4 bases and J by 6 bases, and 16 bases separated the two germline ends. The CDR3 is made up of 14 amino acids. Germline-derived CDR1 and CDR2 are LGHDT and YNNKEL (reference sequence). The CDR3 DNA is TGTGCCAGCAGCCTACGTAGTTATTCGGGCGAGCAGTACTTC. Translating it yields CASSLRSYSGEQYF.

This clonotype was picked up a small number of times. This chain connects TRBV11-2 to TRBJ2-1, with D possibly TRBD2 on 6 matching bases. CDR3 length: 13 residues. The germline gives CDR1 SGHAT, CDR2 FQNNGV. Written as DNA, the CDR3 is TGTACCGGCAGCCCCGGAGGGCACAATGAGCAGTTCTTC. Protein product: CTGSPGGHNEQFF.

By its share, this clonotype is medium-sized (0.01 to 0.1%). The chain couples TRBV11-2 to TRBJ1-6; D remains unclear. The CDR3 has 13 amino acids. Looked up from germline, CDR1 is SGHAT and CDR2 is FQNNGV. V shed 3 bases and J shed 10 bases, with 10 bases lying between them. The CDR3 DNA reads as TGTGCCAGCAGCTTCCTAACGGAATCACCCCTCCACTTT. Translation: CASSFLTESPLHF.

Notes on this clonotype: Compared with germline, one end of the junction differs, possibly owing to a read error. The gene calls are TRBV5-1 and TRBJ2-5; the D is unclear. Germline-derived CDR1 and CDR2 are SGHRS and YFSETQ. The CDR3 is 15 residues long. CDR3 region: CASSLRLSAGETHYF. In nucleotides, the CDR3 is TGCGCCAGCAGCTTGAGGCTATCGGCAGGAGAGACCCATTACTTC.

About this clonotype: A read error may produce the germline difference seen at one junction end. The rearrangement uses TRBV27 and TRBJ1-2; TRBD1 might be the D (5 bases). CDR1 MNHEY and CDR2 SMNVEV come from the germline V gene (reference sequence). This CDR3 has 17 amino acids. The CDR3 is CASILRGTTADNYGYTF. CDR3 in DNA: TGTGCCAGCATTTTACGAGGCACGACAGCCGATAACTATGGTTACACCTTC.

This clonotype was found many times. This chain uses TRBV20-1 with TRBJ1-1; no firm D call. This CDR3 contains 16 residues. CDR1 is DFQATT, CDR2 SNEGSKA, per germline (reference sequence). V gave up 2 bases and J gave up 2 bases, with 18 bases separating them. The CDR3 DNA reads TGCAGTGCTAGATATCGGCCAGCCCTTACTAACACTGAAGCTTTCTTT. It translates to CSARYRPALTNTEAFF.

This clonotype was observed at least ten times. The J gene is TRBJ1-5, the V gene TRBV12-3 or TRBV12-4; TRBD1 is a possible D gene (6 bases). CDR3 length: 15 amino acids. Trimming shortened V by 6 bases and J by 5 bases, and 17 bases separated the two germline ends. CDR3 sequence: CASSPKGVGHQPQHF. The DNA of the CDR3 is TGTGCCAGCAGCCCAAAGGGGGTCGGGCATCAGCCCCAGCATTTT.

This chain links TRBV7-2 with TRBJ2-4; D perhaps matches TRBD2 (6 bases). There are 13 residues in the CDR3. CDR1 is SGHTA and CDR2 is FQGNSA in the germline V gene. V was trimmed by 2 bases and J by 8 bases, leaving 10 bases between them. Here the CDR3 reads CASSLWGRHIQYF. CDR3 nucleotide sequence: TGTGCCAGCAGCTTATGGGGGAGGCACATTCAGTACTTC.

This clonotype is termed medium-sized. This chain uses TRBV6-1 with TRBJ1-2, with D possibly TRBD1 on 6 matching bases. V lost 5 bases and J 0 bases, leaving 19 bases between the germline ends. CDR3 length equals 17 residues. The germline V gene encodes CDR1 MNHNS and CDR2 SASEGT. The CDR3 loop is CASSLPTSGAANYGYTF. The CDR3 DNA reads TGTGCCAGCAGTCTACCAACCTCGGGGGCCGCTAACTATGGCTACACCTTC.